Following are 25 T cell receptor beta chains from one sample sequenced in a study of T cell changes during pregnancy in multiple sclerosis. TCRdb keeps only in-frame clones here, not all; method: immunoSEQ multiplex PCR. Of roughly 51,000 clones in the sample, 85% to 95% were seen once. The sequences come from CD8+ T cells from peripheral blood mononuclear cells, collected before pregnancy. The receptors derive from a female donor with multiple sclerosis, enrolled in a pregnancy study.

This clone has just one count. The rearrangement joins TRBV5-1 to TRBJ1-2, with D possibly being TRBD1 (6 bases). In germline, CDR1 is SGHRS, CDR2 YFSETQ. The CDR3 is 15 amino acids. V was shortened by 4 bases and J by 0 bases, with 13 bases between the two germline ends. This CDR3 is CASSPWTESNYGYTF. The DNA for the CDR3 is TGCGCCAGCAGCCCCTGGACAGAGTCTAACTATGGCTACACCTTC.

The chain links TRBV2 to TRBJ2-5; D perhaps matches TRBD2 (6 bases). V lost 3 bases and J lost 0, with 8 bases in between. This CDR3 has 14 residues. Germline V gene data show CDR1 as SNHLY and CDR2 as FYNNEI. The CDR3 sequence: CASSDGGNQETQYF. In nucleotides, the CDR3 is TGTGCCAGCAGTGATGGGGGGAACCAAGAGACCCAGTACTTC.

V usage is TRBV10-1 and J usage is TRBJ2-7, with 12 nucleotides matching TRBD2. Germline V gene sequence: CDR1 WNHNN, CDR2 SYGVQD (reference sequence). The length of the CDR3 is 14 residues. V shed 6 bases and J 4 bases; nucleotides not matched to a gene: 4. CDR3 nucleotide sequence: TGCGCCAGCAGCGCTGGGACTAGCGGGTACGAGCAGTACTTC. This translates into CASSAGTSGYEQYF.

The V and J genes are TRBV6-5 and TRBJ1-2; 8 bases are shared with TRBD1. The CDR3 length is 13 residues. Trimming cost V 2 bases and J 4 bases; bases outside gene matches: 0. CDR1 and CDR2 from the germline V gene are MNHEY and SVGAGI. CDR3 sequence reads: CASSYQGAYGYTF. Written as DNA, the CDR3 is TGTGCCAGCAGTTACCAGGGGGCCTATGGCTACACCTTC.

V is TRBV19 and J is TRBJ1-1, with no clear D. V was cut by 6 bases and J by 1 base, with 12 bases left in between. CDR3 length: 14 amino acids. The V gene's germline CDR1 is LNHDA and CDR2 SQIVND (reference sequence). DNA for the CDR3: TGTGCCAGTAGCCATGACGGAGGGAACACTGAAGCTTTCTTT. Translation: CASSHDGGNTEAFF.

The chain joins TRBV2 to TRBJ2-2; 14 bases map to TRBD2. V dropped 10 bases and J dropped 1; count of bases not matched to a gene: 17. The CDR3 sequence is 20 residues long. CDR1 is SNHLY, CDR2 FYNNEI, per germline. The CDR3 protein is CATVTPPNGTSGRNTGELFF. The CDR3 region has the DNA TGTGCCACTGTTACACCCCCTAACGGGACTAGCGGGAGGAACACCGGGGAGCTGTTTTTT.

The J gene is TRBJ2-7, the V gene TRBV27, with D tentatively TRBD2 (6 bases). The CDR3 is made up of 13 amino acids. V was clipped by 8 bases and J by 0 bases, with 11 bases between them. CDR1 MNHEY and CDR2 SMNVEV come from the germline V gene (reference sequence). CDR3 region: CASQTSNSYEQYF. CDR3 DNA: TGTGCCAGCCAAACTAGCAACTCCTACGAGCAGTACTTC.

The V and J genes are TRBV27 and TRBJ2-1, with D possibly TRBD1 on 5 matching bases. Trimming took 4 bases from V and 6 from J, leaving 16 bases between them. CDR3 length: 15 amino acids. In germline, CDR1 is MNHEY, CDR2 SMNVEV (reference sequence). CDR3 DNA: TGTGCCAGCAGTTCCCTACGCGACAGATTCAATGAGCAGTTCTTC. Encoded protein: CASSSLRDRFNEQFF.

V and J are TRBV9 and TRBJ2-3; TRBD2 aligns across 13 bases. The V segment lost 4 bases and the J segment 4 bases; nucleotides outside the gene matches: 6. Looked up from germline, CDR1 is SGDLS and CDR2 is YYNGEE. The length of the CDR3 is 16 residues. Here the CDR3 reads CASSPRTSGSADTQYF. CDR3 sequence (DNA): TGTGCCAGCAGCCCAAGGACTAGCGGGAGTGCAGATACGCAGTATTTT.

V is TRBV19 and J is TRBJ2-1; TRBD2 aligns across 11 bases. The junction had 4 bases not matched to a gene; V was cut back by 6 bases and J by 6 bases. Looked up from germline, CDR1 is LNHDA and CDR2 is SQIVND (reference sequence). The CDR3 runs to 14 residues. CDR3 nucleotides: TGTGCCAGTAGCCTTCTAGCGGGAGGCAATGAGCAGTTCTTC. This gives the protein CASSLLAGGNEQFF.

The CDR3, as DNA: TGTGCCAGCAGCGTAGAGGGGGGAGGGCCAGACACCGGGGAGCTGTTTTTT. It encodes CASSVEGGGPDTGELFF. The J gene is TRBJ2-2, the V gene TRBV9; weak D call: TRBD2 (7 bases). Per germline, CDR1 SGDLS and CDR2 YYNGEE. The CDR3 has 17 residues. Between the trimmed V and J ends, which lost 0 bases and 3 bases, there was a span of 15 bases.

This clone was seen a single time. The chain carries TRBV2 and TRBJ1-5; 8 nucleotides align to TRBD1. Unmatched junction bases numbered 5, after V lost 3 bases and J lost 4 bases. This CDR3 spans 15 amino acids. Germline assignment: CDR1 SNHLY and CDR2 FYNNEI. The DNA for the CDR3 is TGTGCCAGCAGTGATAGGCAGGGGGCTAATCAGCCCCAGCATTTT. Its protein product is CASSDRQGANQPQHF.

The V call is TRBV27, the J call TRBJ1-1; TRBD1 matches at 8 bases. Losses at the gene ends were 0 bases for V and 4 bases for J; bases not matched to a gene: 13. This CDR3 is 18 amino acids long. CDR1 is MNHEY and CDR2 is SMNVEV in the germline V gene (reference sequence). CDR3 protein: CASSLSPWAGGAGTEAFF. The DNA for the CDR3 is TGTGCCAGCAGTTTATCTCCGTGGGCAGGGGGCGCGGGCACTGAAGCTTTCTTT.

The chain combines TRBV11-2 with TRBJ2-6; weak D call: TRBD1 (6 bases). V lost 1 base, J lost 1 base, and 17 bases lay in between. CDR3 size: 19 residues. CDR1 is SGHAT, CDR2 FQNNGV, per germline. CDR3 in amino acids: CASSLGHRVGRSGANVLTF. The CDR3 DNA sequence: TGTGCCAGCAGCTTAGGCCACAGGGTGGGGAGATCTGGGGCCAACGTCCTGACTTTC.

This chain links TRBV2 with TRBJ2-7, with D maybe TRBD1 (5 bases). The CDR3 contains 15 residues. Trimming removed 4 bases at V and 4 bases at J, with 17 bases between. Per the germline V gene, CDR1 is SNHLY and CDR2 is FYNNEI. In DNA, the CDR3 is TGTGCCAGCAGTGGCAAGTGGCAGGGTACTTACGAGCAGTACTTC. It yields the protein CASSGKWQGTYEQYF.

The genes are TRBV7-8 and TRBJ1-4, with a weak D call TRBD1 (6 bases). Germline CDR1 is SGHVS and CDR2 is FQNEAQ. Trimming removed 4 bases at V and 7 bases at J, with 13 bases between. The length of the CDR3 is 14 residues. Here the CDR3 reads CASSSGQWGEKLFF. CDR3 coding DNA: TGTGCCAGCAGCTCCGGACAGTGGGGTGAAAAACTGTTTTTT. The full variable domain, in which reference TRBV7-8 and TRBJ1-4 provide the parts outside the CDR3, is GAGVSQSPRYKVAKRGQDVALRCDPISGHVSLFWYQQALGQGPEFLTYFQNEAQLDKSGLPSDRFFAERPEGSVSTLKIQRTQQEDSAVYLCASSSGQWGEKLFFGSGTQLSVL.

The chain links TRBV27 to TRBJ2-7; no clear D. With 5 bases removed from V and 7 bases from J, the gap between germline ends came to 12 bases. Germline V gene sequence: CDR1 MNHEY, CDR2 SMNVEV (reference sequence). The CDR3 loop spans 12 amino acids. The CDR3 reads CASSPSSREQYF. CDR3 bases: TGTGCCAGCAGTCCTTCTAGTCGGGAGCAGTACTTC.

This sequence joins TRBV15 and TRBJ1-1, with 8 bases that match TRBD1. The trim removed 5 bases at V and 8 bases at J, leaving 10 bases unmatched. This CDR3 is 14 amino acids long. Germline V lookup: CDR1 LNHNV, CDR2 YYDKDF (reference sequence). The DNA for the CDR3 is TGTGCCACCAGCTTCACCACAGGGGGAGCCGAAGCTTTCTTT. Translated: CATSFTTGGAEAFF.

The genes are TRBV6-4 and TRBJ2-1; D perhaps matches TRBD2 (6 bases). CDR1 and CDR2 (germline): MRHNA, SNTAGT. The CDR3 consists of 15 residues. The V and J ends lost 0 bases and 4 bases respectively, with 10 bases between them. CDR3 DNA: TGTGCCAGCAGTGACTCTGAGCGGGTTTACAATGAGCAGTTCTTC. It encodes CASSDSERVYNEQFF.

The rearrangement joins TRBV28 to TRBJ2-7; D is perhaps TRBD1 (5 bases). The CDR3 is 15 residues long. The germline V gene has CDR1 MDHEN and CDR2 SYDVKM. Trimming took off 5 bases at V and 6 bases at J, with 20 bases between the two ends. Here the CDR3 reads CASSQPITGVTEQYF. The CDR3 bases are TGTGCCAGCAGTCAACCGATTACAGGTGTGACCGAGCAGTACTTC.

The genes are TRBV27 and TRBJ2-6, with a possible D match to TRBD2 (6 bases). Germline V CDR1 and CDR2: MNHEY, SMNVEV (reference sequence). CDR3 size: 17 residues. V dropped 5 bases and J dropped 0 bases, with 14 bases sitting between them. CDR3 loop: CASSPSGSLSGANVLTF. The CDR3, as DNA: TGTGCCAGCAGTCCCTCCGGGAGCCTCTCTGGGGCCAACGTCCTGACTTTC.

V and J are TRBV2 and TRBJ2-7, with a weak D call TRBD1 (6 bases). CDR1 is SNHLY and CDR2 is FYNNEI in the germline V gene. V was pared by 6 bases and J by 4 bases, with 16 bases between. The CDR3 is made up of 14 amino acids. The CDR3 DNA is TGTGCCAGCAGGGACAGCGGCCTTTGGTACGAGCAGTACTTC. The encoded protein is CASRDSGLWYEQYF.

The rearrangement uses TRBV5-1 and TRBJ2-1; maybe TRBD2 (6 bases). Trimming removed 0 bases at V and 5 bases at J, with 12 bases between. This CDR3 is built from 15 residues. Germline V gene lookup returns CDR1 SGHRS and CDR2 YFSETQ. DNA of the CDR3: TGCGCCAGCAGCTTGGCCGGGAGCGACCACAATGAGCAGTTCTTC. Translated: CASSLAGSDHNEQFF.

The chain has TRBV2 and TRBJ2-7; 11 bases are a match to TRBD2. CDR1 SNHLY and CDR2 FYNNEI come from the germline V gene. V trimming: 6 bases; J trimming: 3 bases; junction bases outside the gene matches: 7. The CDR3 is 15 amino acids. The CDR3 sequence: CASRELAGDIYEQYF. The DNA for the CDR3 is TGTGCCAGCAGAGAACTAGCGGGAGACATCTACGAGCAGTACTTC.

This sequence joins TRBV5-6 and TRBJ2-7; 10 positions agree with TRBD2. Germline CDR1 and CDR2: SGHDT and YYEEEE. CDR3 length equals 14 residues. V lost 5 bases to trimming and J lost 4 bases; unmatched junction nucleotides: 6. In nucleotides, the CDR3 is TGTGCCAGCAGACAGGGACTAGCGATATACGAGCAGTACTTC. It encodes CASRQGLAIYEQYF.